There are many counts of the clone carrying this T cell receptor (beta chain). The entry originates in a study of identical twins. TCRdb reprocessed the 5' RACE reads with MiXCR, giving one entry per CDR3 protein. The repertoire holds roughly 690,000 distinct CDR3 sequences, with 21% as singletons. This CDR3 is built from 11 residues. The ends were cut back, 3 bases at V and 6 bases at J, with 6 bases in the middle. These data were likewise used in another study, on T cells expressing NK-cell markers.

The sequencing input was PBMCs. V and J are TRBV12-3 or TRBV12-4 and TRBJ2-7, with no clear D. The clonotype was recovered from a woman under 30 in good health. The CDR3 protein is CASSFSGEQYF. CDR3 DNA sequence: TGTGCCAGCAGTTTTTCGGGCGAGCAGTACTTC.